The clone carrying this TCR beta chain has at least ten counts. Its antigen is currently unknown. Amplification of TCR alpha and beta CDR3 regions from RNA used iRepertoire nested multiplex PCR. TCRdb redid the calling of the multiplex PCR reads with MiXCR, one entry per CDR3 protein. Among approximately 190,000 distinct CDR3 sequences listed, about 31% were seen once. The CDR3 spans 14 residues. Deletions cut 6 bases from V and 0 bases from J, with 12 bases between. CDR1 DFQATT and CDR2 SNEGSKA come from the germline V gene (reference sequence). These data come from a study of glioma-infiltrating T cells. Overall study findings and caveats: Tissue and blood shared very few CDR3 sequences. Tissue-blood divergence was below expectation in non-neoplastic patients, above in gliomas.

This sequence originates from a human donor with low-grade glioma or glioblastoma, undergoing nonglioma brain surgery, or in good health (not recorded which). The chain uses TRBV20-1 and TRBJ1-3; D gene unclear. Specimen: glioma tissue, nonneoplastic brain tissue, or PBMCs (not recorded which). CDR3 protein: CSALGFGSGNTIYF. Here the CDR3 DNA reads TGCAGTGCACTGGGCTTTGGCTCTGGAAACACCATATATTTT.